One and the same sample provided the 17 T cell receptor beta chains below, sequenced in a study of T cells in Graves' hyperthyroidism and ophthalmopathy. From RNA transcripts, TCR beta CDR3 regions were amplified. RT-PCR in the first round (using the HTBI primer set) targeted the TCR CDR3. TCRdb reanalysed the multiplex PCR reads using MiXCR and keeps one entry per CDR3 protein. The table includes a few hundred thousand distinct CDR3 sequences, about 43% detected once. The sequencing input was peripheral blood or thyroid tissue (not recorded which). The source of these receptors is a woman under 30 with Graves' hyperthyroidism.

This rearrangement joins TRBV20-1 to TRBJ1-1; D is uncertain. The CDR3 consists of 15 residues. Trimming removed 0 bases at V and 5 bases at J, with 16 bases between. CDR1 DFQATT and CDR2 SNEGSKA come from the germline V gene (reference sequence). CDR3 sequence: CSARDPRGIGTEAFF. CDR3 coding DNA: TGCAGTGCTAGAGATCCCCGGGGAATAGGAACTGAAGCTTTCTTT.

In its sample, this clonotype was seen a few times. The chain uses TRBV20-1 and TRBJ1-2; D might be TRBD1 (6 bases). This CDR3 has 15 amino acids. Trimming removed 0 bases from V and 7 bases from J, with 18 bases in between. Germline loops: CDR1 DFQATT, CDR2 SNEGSKA (reference sequence). The CDR3 here is CSARDWGATDGGYTF. CDR3 nucleotide sequence: TGCAGTGCTAGAGATTGGGGGGCCACAGACGGTGGCTACACCTTC.

The J gene is TRBJ1-4, the V gene TRBV20-1, with 7 bases matching TRBD1. Trimming took 0 bases from V and 5 from J; bases not matched to a gene: 3. The CDR3 covers 14 residues. Germline-derived CDR1 and CDR2 are DFQATT and SNEGSKA (reference sequence). The CDR3 here is CSARETGKNEKLFF. The CDR3 nucleotides read TGCAGTGCTAGAGAGACAGGGAAGAATGAAAAACTGTTTTTT.

Of note for this clonotype: The junction shows a germline mismatch at one end, possibly a read error. The chain is built from TRBV12-3 or TRBV12-4 and TRBJ1-1, with D possibly TRBD1 on 6 matching bases. This CDR3 spans 14 amino acids. The CDR3 protein is CASTSEGGDTEASF. The CDR3, as DNA: TGTGCCAGCACCTCGGAGGGAGGGGACACTGAAGCTTCCTTT.

This clonotype was recorded many times. The chain carries TRBV7-6 and TRBJ2-5, with TRBD2 matching 11 bases. CDR3 length equals 16 residues. In germline, CDR1 is SGHVS, CDR2 FNYEAQ. V lost 5 bases to trimming and J lost 7 bases; unmatched junction nucleotides: 12. CDR3 residues: CASSHGTSGLKGTQYF. The CDR3 nucleotides are TGTGCCAGCAGCCATGGGACTAGCGGTCTCAAGGGGACCCAGTACTTC.

In its sample, this clonotype was seen many times. This sequence joins TRBV24-1 and TRBJ1-5; D might be TRBD1 (5 bases). There are 17 residues in the CDR3. CDR1 and CDR2 from the germline V gene are KGHDR and SFDVKD. The germline V and J ends were trimmed by 3 bases and 1 base, with 15 bases remaining between them. The CDR3 DNA follows: TGTGCCACCAGTGATCGGGGGAAAGAGGGGAGCAATCAGCCCCAGCATTTT. Translated: CATSDRGKEGSNQPQHF.

This clonotype was counted ten times or more. The V gene is TRBV7-9, the J gene TRBJ1-1; D remains unclear. The CDR3 is 13 residues long. V was cut by 5 bases and J by 3 bases, with 10 bases left in between. Germline CDR1 reads SEHNR; CDR2 reads FQNEAQ (reference sequence). CDR3 sequence reads: CASSGHADTEAFF. The CDR3 DNA reads TGTGCCAGCAGCGGTCACGCAGACACTGAAGCTTTCTTT.

Remarks on this clonotype: One base away lies a much larger clone, so this may be a sequencing read error. This rearrangement joins TRBV10-3 to TRBJ2-2, with D perhaps TRBD1 (5 bases). The V gene's germline CDR1 is ENHRY and CDR2 SYGVKD. This CDR3 comprises 14 residues. CDR3 sequence reads: CASSKQVDTGELFF. The CDR3 coding sequence is TGTGCCAGCAGTAAACAGGTGGACACCGGGGAGCTGTTTTTT.

This clonotype showed up just a few times. V and J are TRBV6-1 and TRBJ1-5; 7 bases are shared with TRBD1. The CDR3 extends over 14 amino acids. With 7 bases clipped from V and 4 bases from J, the junction kept 7 bases outside the gene matches. CDR1 and CDR2 from the germline V gene are MNHNS and SASEGT. This CDR3 reads CASKPTGRNQPQHF. CDR3 sequence (DNA): TGTGCCAGCAAGCCGACAGGGCGGAATCAGCCCCAGCATTTT.

The rearrangement joins TRBV20-1 to TRBJ2-5, with 11 positions matching TRBD2. The CDR3 is made up of 17 amino acids. Germline loops: CDR1 DFQATT, CDR2 SNEGSKA (reference sequence). The junction had 11 bases not matched to a gene; V was cut back by 1 base and J by 4 bases. The CDR3 DNA is TGCAGTGCTAGAGCGCTGGGTAGCGGGAGGGCCCGAGAGACCCAGTACTTC. Protein: CSARALGSGRARETQYF.

The chain carries TRBV7-2 and TRBJ1-5; a possible D gene is TRBD1 (6 bases). The CDR3 loop spans 14 amino acids. Germline V gives CDR1 SGHTA, CDR2 FQGNSA. V was trimmed by 4 bases and J by 5 bases, leaving 12 bases between them. The CDR3 nucleotides are TGTGCCAGCAGCTATCTAAACAGGGATCAGCCCCAGCATTTT. This translates into CASSYLNRDQPQHF.

This clonotype was picked up a small number of times. CDR3 DNA sequence: TGTGCCAGTAAAGGCGGGCTAGCGGGACAAGAGACCCAGTACTTC. Translation: CASKGGLAGQETQYF. The J gene is TRBJ2-5, the V gene TRBV19; 9 positions agree with TRBD2. The V segment lost 7 bases and the J segment 2 bases; nucleotides outside the gene matches: 8. CDR1 and CDR2 from the germline V gene are LNHDA and SQIVND (reference sequence). This CDR3 has 15 amino acids.

Ten or more counts support this clonotype. The rearrangement joins TRBV7-2 to TRBJ2-5; TRBD2 is a possible D gene (6 bases). The ends were cut back, 5 bases at V and 7 bases at J, with 17 bases in the middle. This CDR3 is built from 14 residues. Germline V gene sequence: CDR1 SGHTA, CDR2 FQGNSA. The CDR3 coding sequence is TGTGCCAGCAGCCCCCCCGCTCTGCGGGGGACCCAGTACTTC. Protein product: CASSPPALRGTQYF.

This clonotype was seen only a few times. The chain couples TRBV2 to TRBJ1-2; maybe TRBD1 (6 bases). V dropped 5 bases and J dropped 6 bases, with 25 bases sitting between them. Germline CDR1 is SNHLY and CDR2 is FYNNEI. The CDR3 loop spans 17 amino acids. CDR3 amino acids: CASSYSLDSGAYHGYTF. CDR3 nucleotides: TGTGCCAGCAGTTACTCACTAGACTCAGGGGCATATCATGGCTACACCTTC.

This clonotype appeared many times. J is TRBJ2-5 and V is TRBV20-1; D remains unclear. The germline gives CDR1 DFQATT, CDR2 SNEGSKA (reference sequence). Trimming shortened V by 6 bases and J by 7 bases, and 9 bases separated the two germline ends. The CDR3 loop spans 10 amino acids. This CDR3 is CSAISGTQYF. The CDR3 region has the DNA TGCAGTGCCATTTCCGGGACCCAGTACTTC.

About this clonotype itself: A read error may be the cause here, since a much bigger clone is one base away. The CDR3 ends on some other residue instead of the conserved phenylalanine or tryptophan, so this is likely a read error. V gene TRBV7-6 combines with J gene TRBJ2-5, with D tentatively TRBD2 (6 bases). The V gene lost 2 bases and the J gene lost 0 bases, with 10 bases spanning the gap. CDR1 is SGHVS and CDR2 is FNYEAQ in the germline V gene. The CDR3 totals 15 residues. CDR3 amino acids: CASSLRGTYQETQYL. The CDR3 DNA follows: TGTGCCAGCAGCTTACGCGGGACGTACCAAGAGACCCAGTACCTC.

This clonotype has ten or more counts. The V gene is TRBV2, the J gene TRBJ1-5; a possible D gene is TRBD1 (6 bases). Germline values: CDR1 SNHLY, CDR2 FYNNEI. Trimming removed 3 bases at V and 5 bases at J, with 11 bases between. The CDR3 has 14 residues. The CDR3 DNA follows: TGTGCCAGCAGTGAGTCAGGGGTGGATCAGCCCCAGCATTTT. It yields the protein CASSESGVDQPQHF.